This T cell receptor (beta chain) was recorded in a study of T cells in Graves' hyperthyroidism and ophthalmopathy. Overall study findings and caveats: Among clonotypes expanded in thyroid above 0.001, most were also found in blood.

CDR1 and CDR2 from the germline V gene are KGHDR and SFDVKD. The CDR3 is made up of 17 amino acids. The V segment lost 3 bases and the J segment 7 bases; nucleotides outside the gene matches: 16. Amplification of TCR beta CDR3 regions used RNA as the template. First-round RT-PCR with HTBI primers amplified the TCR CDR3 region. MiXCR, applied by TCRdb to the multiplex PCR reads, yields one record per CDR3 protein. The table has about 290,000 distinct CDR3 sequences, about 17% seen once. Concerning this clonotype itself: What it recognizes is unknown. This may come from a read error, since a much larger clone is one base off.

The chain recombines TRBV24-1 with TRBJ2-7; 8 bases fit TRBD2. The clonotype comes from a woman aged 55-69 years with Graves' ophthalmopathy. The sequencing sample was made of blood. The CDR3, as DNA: TGTGCCACCAGTGATCCGAAGTTGGCGGGAGGTAGGGATGAGCAGTACTTC. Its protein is CATSDPKLAGGRDEQYF.